Listed below are T cell receptor beta chains from one sample, sequenced in a study of cytomegalovirus exposure and HLA in healthy donors. Sequenced by immunoSEQ multiplex PCR; TCRdb stores in-frame clones only, minus some. The sample carries approximately 130,000 clones, around 70% recorded once. The source material was PBMCs. These TCRs come from an older woman in good health and CMV-seropositive. Both conserved end residues are part of each CDR3. The D gene is left open where the match is weak. Clone size is stated in some rows and not others, as once, few, many or a class when expanded.

v_call: TRBV2
d_call: TRBD1
clone_size: .
j_call: TRBJ1-5
cdr3_aa: CASGGDRGGQPQHF
cdr3_nt: TGTGCCAGCGGGGGGGACAGGGGAGGTCAGCCCCAGCATTTT

v_call: TRBV10-2
d_call: TRBD1
clone_size: .
j_call: TRBJ2-7
cdr3_aa: CASSVSSGTATYEQYF
cdr3_nt: TGCGCCAGCAGTGTTTCCTCCGGGACAGCGACCTACGAGCAGTACTTC

v_call: TRBV2
d_call: .
clone_size: .
j_call: TRBJ2-2
cdr3_aa: CASSRDTGELFF
cdr3_nt: TGTGCCAGCAGTCGGGACACCGGGGAGCTGTTTTTT

v_call: TRBV2
d_call: TRBD2
clone_size: .
j_call: TRBJ2-1
cdr3_aa: CASRTSGGAYEQFF
cdr3_nt: TGTGCCAGCAGGACTAGCGGGGGGGCCTATGAGCAGTTCTTC

v_call: TRBV4-1
d_call: .
clone_size: .
j_call: TRBJ2-3
cdr3_aa: CASSQDNLRGPRGDTQYF
cdr3_nt: TGCGCCAGCAGCCAAGATAATCTGCGGGGCCCTCGGGGAGATACGCAGTATTTT

v_call: TRBV6-5
d_call: .
clone_size: few
j_call: TRBJ1-1
cdr3_aa: CASSRRENTEAFF
cdr3_nt: TGTGCCAGCAGTCGCCGGGAGAACACTGAAGCTTTCTTT

v_call: TRBV9
d_call: .
clone_size: .
j_call: TRBJ1-5
cdr3_aa: CASSPDGGAGNQPQHF
cdr3_nt: TGTGCCAGCAGCCCAGACGGAGGGGCCGGCAATCAGCCCCAGCATTTT

v_call: TRBV5-6
d_call: TRBD1
clone_size: .
j_call: TRBJ2-7
cdr3_aa: CASSIGTGYYEQYF
cdr3_nt: TGTGCCAGCAGCATAGGGACAGGGTACTACGAGCAGTACTTC

v_call: TRBV6-5
d_call: .
clone_size: few
j_call: TRBJ2-1
cdr3_aa: CASSYLGRNEQFF
cdr3_nt: TGTGCCAGCAGTTACTTAGGGAGAAATGAGCAGTTCTTC

v_call: TRBV28
d_call: TRBD1
clone_size: .
j_call: TRBJ1-3
cdr3_aa: CASSHTDRVPYTIYF
cdr3_nt: TGTGCCAGCAGCCACACGGACAGGGTCCCATACACCATATATTTT

v_call: TRBV29-1
d_call: .
clone_size: .
j_call: TRBJ2-1
cdr3_aa: CSVGWSVEQFF
cdr3_nt: TGCAGCGTCGGGTGGTCGGTTGAGCAGTTCTTC

v_call: TRBV11-3
d_call: .
clone_size: .
j_call: TRBJ1-1
cdr3_aa: CASSLGGTMNTEAFF
cdr3_nt: TGTGCCAGCAGCTTAGGAGGGACAATGAACACTGAAGCTTTCTTT

v_call: TRBV7-2
d_call: TRBD2
clone_size: .
j_call: TRBJ2-3
cdr3_aa: CASSFGLAGNTDTQYF
cdr3_nt: TGTGCCAGCAGCTTTGGACTAGCGGGGAACACAGATACGCAGTATTTT

v_call: TRBV6-5
d_call: .
clone_size: .
j_call: TRBJ2-1
cdr3_aa: CASSYSIVSYNEQFF
cdr3_nt: TGTGCCAGCAGTTACTCGATAGTATCCTACAATGAGCAGTTCTTC

v_call: TRBV2
d_call: .
clone_size: .
j_call: TRBJ1-4
cdr3_aa: CASTLGQLNEKLFF
cdr3_nt: TGTGCCAGCACCCTCGGACAGCTAAATGAAAAACTGTTTTTT

v_call: TRBV19
d_call: .
clone_size: .
j_call: TRBJ1-4
cdr3_aa: CASSRIGGSTNEKLFF
cdr3_nt: TGTGCCAGTAGTCGGATAGGGGGATCAACTAATGAAAAACTGTTTTTT

v_call: TRBV23-1
d_call: .
clone_size: once
j_call: TRBJ2-3
cdr3_aa: CASSPPLGLALWEDTQYF
cdr3_nt: TGCGCCAGCAGTCCCCCCCTCGGGCTAGCGCTGTGGGAAGATACGCAGTATTTT

v_call: TRBV5-5
d_call: TRBD1
clone_size: .
j_call: TRBJ1-4
cdr3_aa: CASSDWTGVEKLFF
cdr3_nt: TGTGCCAGCAGCGACTGGACAGGGGTAGAAAAACTGTTTTTT

v_call: TRBV6-5
d_call: .
clone_size: few
j_call: TRBJ1-5
cdr3_aa: CASSRQDNQPQHF
cdr3_nt: TGTGCCAGCAGTAGACAGGATAATCAGCCCCAGCATTTT

v_call: TRBV5-1
d_call: TRBD1
clone_size: .
j_call: TRBJ2-7
cdr3_aa: CASSVQGAYEQYF
cdr3_nt: TGCGCCAGCAGCGTACAGGGGGCCTACGAGCAGTACTTC

v_call: TRBV11-1
d_call: .
clone_size: .
j_call: TRBJ1-2
cdr3_aa: CASSSPQGWDDYGYTF
cdr3_nt: TGTGCCAGCTCCTCCCCACAGGGCTGGGATGACTATGGCTACACCTTC

v_call: TRBV5-1
d_call: TRBD1
clone_size: few
j_call: TRBJ1-4
cdr3_aa: CASSRQGANEKLFF
cdr3_nt: TGCGCCAGCAGTAGACAGGGGGCTAATGAAAAACTGTTTTTT

v_call: TRBV2
d_call: .
clone_size: .
j_call: TRBJ1-2
cdr3_aa: CAVQGGYGYTF
cdr3_nt: TGTGCCGTACAGGGTGGGTATGGCTACACCTTC

v_call: TRBV7-9
d_call: TRBD1
clone_size: .
j_call: TRBJ2-7
cdr3_aa: CASSRTGDRYEQYF
cdr3_nt: TGTGCCAGCAGCAGGACAGGGGATCGCTACGAGCAGTACTTC

v_call: TRBV2
d_call: TRBD1
clone_size: .
j_call: TRBJ1-5
cdr3_aa: CASRTGLISPQHF
cdr3_nt: TGTGCCAGCAGGACAGGGCTGATCAGCCCCCAGCATTTT

v_call: TRBV7-2
d_call: .
clone_size: few
j_call: TRBJ1-1
cdr3_aa: CASSLGGRQNTEAFF
cdr3_nt: TGTGCCAGCAGCTTAGGGGGGCGGCAGAACACTGAAGCTTTCTTT

v_call: TRBV7-3
d_call: .
clone_size: .
j_call: TRBJ2-1
cdr3_aa: CASSLTSRNEQFF
cdr3_nt: TGTGCCAGCAGCTTAACTTCTCGGAATGAGCAGTTCTTC

v_call: TRBV6-1
d_call: .
clone_size: few
j_call: TRBJ2-7
cdr3_aa: CASSADTQGGVLYEQYF
cdr3_nt: TGTGCCAGCAGTGCTGACACTCAGGGTGGCGTATTGTACGAGCAGTACTTC

v_call: TRBV27
d_call: TRBD1
clone_size: .
j_call: TRBJ1-5
cdr3_aa: CASSRDRGNQPQHF
cdr3_nt: TGTGCCAGCAGTCGAGACAGGGGAAATCAGCCCCAGCATTTT

v_call: TRBV7-9
d_call: .
clone_size: .
j_call: TRBJ2-7
cdr3_aa: CSSEARAGEQYF
cdr3_nt: TGTTCCAGCGAGGCCCGGGCGGGGGAGCAGTACTTC

v_call: TRBV6-5
d_call: .
clone_size: .
j_call: TRBJ1-6
cdr3_aa: CASRGSNSPLHF
cdr3_nt: TGTGCCAGCCGGGGTAGCAATTCACCCCTCCACTTT

v_call: TRBV7-2
d_call: TRBD1
clone_size: .
j_call: TRBJ1-1
cdr3_aa: CASRYPPGTGKTEAFF
cdr3_nt: TGTGCCAGCAGATACCCTCCCGGGACAGGGAAAACTGAAGCTTTCTTT

v_call: TRBV7-2
d_call: .
clone_size: .
j_call: TRBJ1-6
cdr3_aa: CASSSQGDSPLHF
cdr3_nt: TGTGCCAGCAGCTCCCAAGGGGATTCACCCCTCCACTTT

v_call: TRBV5-8
d_call: .
clone_size: .
j_call: TRBJ1-4
cdr3_aa: CASSPRGKDNEKLFF
cdr3_nt: TGTGCCAGCAGCCCGAGAGGGAAGGATAATGAAAAACTGTTTTTT

v_call: TRBV7-6
d_call: TRBD1
clone_size: few
j_call: TRBJ1-1
cdr3_aa: CASSPFLQGQNTEAFF
cdr3_nt: TGTGCCAGCAGCCCATTCCTACAGGGGCAAAACACTGAAGCTTTCTTT

v_call: TRBV7-7
d_call: .
clone_size: .
j_call: TRBJ2-2
cdr3_aa: CASSLDDTFTGELFF
cdr3_nt: TGTGCTAGCAGCTTAGACGACACCTTCACCGGGGAGCTGTTTTTT

v_call: TRBV7-8
d_call: .
clone_size: .
j_call: TRBJ2-5
cdr3_aa: CASSLGGEETQYF
cdr3_nt: TGTGCCAGCAGCTTAGGGGGAGAAGAGACCCAGTACTTC

v_call: TRBV6-1
d_call: TRBD1
clone_size: .
j_call: TRBJ1-3
cdr3_aa: CASSMGQTGNTIYF
cdr3_nt: TGTGCCAGCAGCATGGGACAGACTGGAAACACCATATATTTT

v_call: TRBV27
d_call: .
clone_size: .
j_call: TRBJ2-2
cdr3_aa: CASSLSRNTGELFF
cdr3_nt: TGTGCCAGCAGTTTAAGCCGGAACACCGGGGAGCTGTTTTTT

v_call: TRBV7-3
d_call: TRBD2
clone_size: .
j_call: TRBJ2-3
cdr3_aa: CASSQGGAGGESF
cdr3_nt: TGTGCCAGCAGCCAAGGGGGAGCGGGGGGTGAATCATTC

v_call: TRBV2
d_call: TRBD2
clone_size: few
j_call: TRBJ2-3
cdr3_aa: CASSALGAGGTDTQYF
cdr3_nt: TGTGCCAGCAGTGCCCTTGGAGCGGGGGGCACAGATACGCAGTATTTT

v_call: TRBV7-9
d_call: .
clone_size: .
j_call: TRBJ1-6
cdr3_aa: CSSSYRSSYNSPLHF
cdr3_nt: TGTTCCAGCAGCTACAGGAGCTCCTATAATTCACCCCTCCACTTT

v_call: TRBV6-5
d_call: .
clone_size: .
j_call: TRBJ1-1
cdr3_aa: CASSQQGSNTEAFF
cdr3_nt: TGTGCCAGCAGTCAGCAGGGGAGCAACACTGAAGCTTTCTTT

v_call: TRBV5-1
d_call: TRBD1
clone_size: .
j_call: TRBJ2-1
cdr3_aa: CASSLAGAGGYNEQFF
cdr3_nt: TGCGCCAGCAGCTTGGCCGGAGCAGGGGGCTACAATGAGCAGTTCTTC

v_call: TRBV14
d_call: .
clone_size: .
j_call: TRBJ1-2
cdr3_aa: CASSQGRVGWGYGDYGYTF
cdr3_nt: TGTGCCAGCAGCCAAGGCAGGGTTGGATGGGGATACGGTGACTATGGCTACACCTTC

v_call: TRBV4-2
d_call: .
clone_size: .
j_call: TRBJ1-5
cdr3_aa: CASSQDRWGVGNQPQHF
cdr3_nt: TGTGCCAGCAGCCAAGATCGGTGGGGGGTCGGCAATCAGCCCCAGCATTTT

v_call: TRBV4-1
d_call: TRBD2
clone_size: .
j_call: TRBJ2-2
cdr3_aa: CASSQGGQRGPNTGELFF
cdr3_nt: TGCGCCAGCAGCCAAGGGGGCCAGCGGGGGCCAAACACCGGGGAGCTGTTTTTT

v_call: TRBV20-1
d_call: .
clone_size: .
j_call: TRBJ2-7
cdr3_aa: CSARPTWEQYF
cdr3_nt: TGCAGTGCTAGACCCACTTGGGAGCAGTACTTC

v_call: TRBV14
d_call: TRBD1
clone_size: once
j_call: TRBJ1-1
cdr3_aa: CASSQVTGVATEAFF
cdr3_nt: TGTGCCAGCAGCCAAGTGACAGGGGTCGCCACTGAAGCTTTCTTT

v_call: TRBV10-3
d_call: TRBD1
clone_size: .
j_call: TRBJ1-4
cdr3_aa: CAISESDRGGEKLFF
cdr3_nt: TGTGCCATCAGTGAGTCGGACAGGGGAGGGGAAAAACTGTTTTTT

v_call: TRBV29-1
d_call: .
clone_size: few
j_call: TRBJ1-2
cdr3_aa: CSFDGTHYGYTF
cdr3_nt: TGCAGCTTCGACGGGACACACTATGGCTACACCTTC

v_call: TRBV29-1
d_call: TRBD1
clone_size: few
j_call: TRBJ2-3
cdr3_aa: CSGSRGFTDTQYF
cdr3_nt: TGCAGCGGATCCAGGGGGTTCACAGATACGCAGTATTTT

v_call: TRBV2
d_call: .
clone_size: .
j_call: TRBJ1-1
cdr3_aa: CASTYYNKNTEAFF
cdr3_nt: TGTGCCAGCACCTACTACAATAAAAACACTGAAGCTTTCTTT

v_call: TRBV7-2
d_call: TRBD2
clone_size: .
j_call: TRBJ2-5
cdr3_aa: CASSLAHRVAGDATQYF
cdr3_nt: TGTGCCAGCAGCTTAGCCCATCGGGTAGCGGGGGACGCGACCCAGTACTTC